This T cell receptor beta chain came from a study of response to subunit inactivated influenza vaccine. Germline lookup yields CDR1 SGDLS and CDR2 YYNGEE. The CDR3 has 16 residues. Trimming cost V 4 bases and J 4 bases, with 18 bases left between them. MiXCR, run by TCRdb on the RT-PCR reads, gives a single entry per CDR3 protein. The table includes 500,000 to 600,000 distinct CDR3 sequences, roughly 10% detected once. Separately, the same data were catalogued under a study of T cells expressing NK-cell markers. From that second work: In generating TCR beta cDNA, 5'RACE template switching with UMIs was used.

The source of this sequence is a man in his forties or fifties who received an inactivated influenza vaccine. Material: PBMCs from blood, obtained on the day of vaccination. The chain carries TRBV9 and TRBJ2-1; no clear D. In DNA, the CDR3 is TGTGCCAGCAGCCCTCGGGCGTCACTAATTTACAATGAGCAGTTCTTC. It specifies CASSPRASLIYNEQFF.